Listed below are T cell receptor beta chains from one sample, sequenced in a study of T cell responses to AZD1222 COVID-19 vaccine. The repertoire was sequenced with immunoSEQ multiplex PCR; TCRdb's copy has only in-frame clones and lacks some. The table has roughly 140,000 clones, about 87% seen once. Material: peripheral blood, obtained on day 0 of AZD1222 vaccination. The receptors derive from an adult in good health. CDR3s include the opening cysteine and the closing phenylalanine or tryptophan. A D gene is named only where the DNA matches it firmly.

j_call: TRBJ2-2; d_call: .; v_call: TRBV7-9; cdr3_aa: CASSPTGHRGTGELFF; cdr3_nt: TGTGCCAGCAGCCCGACAGGTCATCGGGGCACCGGGGAGCTGTTTTTT
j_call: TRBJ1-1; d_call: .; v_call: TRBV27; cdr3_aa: CASSSLESGRAEAFF; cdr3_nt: TGTGCCAGCAGTTCACTGGAGTCGGGTCGGGCTGAAGCTTTCTTT
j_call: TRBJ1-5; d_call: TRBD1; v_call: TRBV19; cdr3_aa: CASGYATGTSRGQPQHF; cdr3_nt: TGTGCCAGTGGGTATGCGACAGGGACTTCGAGGGGTCAGCCCCAGCATTTT
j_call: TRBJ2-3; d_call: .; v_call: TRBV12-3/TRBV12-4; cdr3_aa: CASSLRDTQYF; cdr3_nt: TGTGCCAGCAGTTTGAGAGATACGCAGTATTTT
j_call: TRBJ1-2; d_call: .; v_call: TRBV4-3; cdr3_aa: CASSQDRSGINYGYTF; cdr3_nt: TGCGCCAGCAGCCAAGATCGATCAGGGATCAACTATGGCTACACCTTC
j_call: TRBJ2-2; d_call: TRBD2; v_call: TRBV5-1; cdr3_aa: CASRDSGENTGELFF; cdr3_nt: TGCGCCAGCAGGGATAGCGGGGAGAACACCGGGGAGCTGTTTTTT
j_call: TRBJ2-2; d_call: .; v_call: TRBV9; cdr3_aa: CATEGESNTGELFF; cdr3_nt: TGTGCCACCGAGGGGGAGTCGAACACCGGGGAGCTGTTTTTT
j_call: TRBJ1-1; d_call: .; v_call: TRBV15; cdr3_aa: CATSRDRATRELNTEAFF; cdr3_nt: TGTGCCACCAGCAGAGATAGAGCTACGAGGGAACTGAACACTGAAGCTTTCTTT
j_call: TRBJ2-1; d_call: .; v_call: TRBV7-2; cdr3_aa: CASSLAGRRNEQFF; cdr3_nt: TGTGCCAGCAGCTTAGCGGGGAGGAGGAATGAGCAGTTCTTC
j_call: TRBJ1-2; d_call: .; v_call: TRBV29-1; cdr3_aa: CSVVGNSYGYTF; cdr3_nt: TGCAGCGTTGTAGGTAACAGCTATGGCTACACCTTC
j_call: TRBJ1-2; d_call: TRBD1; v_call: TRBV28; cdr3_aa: CAHEAGQGTNYGYTF; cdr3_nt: TGTGCCCATGAAGCGGGACAGGGAACTAACTATGGCTACACCTTC
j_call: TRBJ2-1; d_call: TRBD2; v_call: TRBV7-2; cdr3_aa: CASSLGTSGDEQFF; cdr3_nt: TGTGCCAGCAGCCTTGGGACTAGCGGGGATGAGCAGTTCTTC
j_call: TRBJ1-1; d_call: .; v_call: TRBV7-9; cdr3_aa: CASSLEGLRNTEAFF; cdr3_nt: TGTGCCAGCAGCTTAGAGGGACTGAGGAACACTGAAGCTTTCTTT
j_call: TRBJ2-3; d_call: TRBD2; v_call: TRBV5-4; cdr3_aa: CASSLDLAGGGDTQYF; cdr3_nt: TGTGCCAGCAGCTTGGACCTGGCGGGGGGTGGAGATACGCAGTATTTT
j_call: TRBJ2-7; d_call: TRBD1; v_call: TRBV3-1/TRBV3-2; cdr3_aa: CASSRTGPSYEQYF; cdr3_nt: TGTGCCAGCAGCCGGACAGGGCCCTCCTACGAGCAGTACTTC
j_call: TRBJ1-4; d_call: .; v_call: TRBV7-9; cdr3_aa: CASSTWAGTVEKLFF; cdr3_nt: TGTGCCAGCAGCACGTGGGCAGGCACGGTGGAAAAACTGTTTTTT